Listed here are 10 T cell receptor beta chains from one sample, sequenced in a study of T cells in pancreatic ductal adenocarcinoma. TCRdb keeps only in-frame clones here, not all; method: immunoSEQ multiplex PCR. The sample includes 85,000 to 120,000 clones, over 90% of them seen just once. No neoadjuvant therapy was given to the selected pancreatic ductal adenocarcinoma patients before their surgery. Sequencing input: PBMCs. These receptor sequences come from a human donor with pancreatic ductal adenocarcinoma.

J is TRBJ2-4 and V is TRBV6-1; D gene uncertain. The germline V gene encodes CDR1 MNHNS and CDR2 SASEGT. The ends were cut back, 6 bases at V and 0 bases at J, with 9 bases in the middle. This CDR3 contains 14 residues. The CDR3 nucleotides read TGTGCCAGCAGCGGCGACATAGCCAAAAACATTCAGTACTTC. Its protein product is CASSGDIAKNIQYF.

The chain couples TRBV4-3 to TRBJ2-2; no definite D call. Trimming cost V 4 bases and J 1 base, with 4 bases left between them. The CDR3 is made up of 13 amino acids. Germline CDR1 and CDR2: LGHNA and YSLEER. CDR3 nucleotide sequence: TGCGCCAGCAGCCGTCAGAACACCGGGGAGCTGTTTTTT. It encodes CASSRQNTGELFF.

CDR3 DNA: TGTGCCAGCAGCTTCGTGACGGGTGGGGAGACCCAGTACTTC. Encoded protein: CASSFVTGGETQYF. V usage is TRBV5-4 and J usage is TRBJ2-5; D ambiguous. The V end lost 2 bases, the J end lost 5 bases, and 13 bases lay between the germline ends. CDR1 and CDR2 (germline): SGHNT, YYREEE (reference sequence). This CDR3 is 14 amino acids long.

The chain couples TRBV2 to TRBJ2-2; D gene ambiguous. The CDR3 is 14 residues long. The V gene lost 9 bases and the J gene lost 5 bases, with 16 bases spanning the gap. Looked up from germline, CDR1 is SNHLY and CDR2 is FYNNEI. The CDR3 DNA reads TGTGCCAGTCTCCAGTTCAGGTCGACCGGGGAGCTGTTTTTT. Amino acids: CASLQFRSTGELFF.

The chain is built from TRBV27 and TRBJ2-1; the D gene is possibly TRBD1 (5 bases). The CDR3 contains 12 residues. Germline V CDR1 and CDR2: MNHEY, SMNVEV (reference sequence). V lost 3 bases and J 10 bases, leaving 10 bases between the germline ends. This CDR3 is CASSFRVGEQFF. In nucleotides, the CDR3 is TGTGCCAGCAGTTTCAGGGTTGGCGAGCAGTTCTTC.

V is TRBV5-1 and J is TRBJ2-1; TRBD2 agrees at 12 bases. CDR1 is SGHRS and CDR2 is YFSETQ in the germline V gene. The length of the CDR3 is 14 residues. J gave up 14 bases and V 6 bases, and 12 bases lay outside the gene matches. DNA for the CDR3: TGCGCCAGCAAACGACTAGCGGGGGCGGCGGAGGAGTTCTTC. Protein: CASKRLAGAAEEFF.

CDR3 residues: CASSFGVYQETQYF. In nucleotides, the CDR3 is TGCGCCAGCAGCTTCGGAGTATACCAAGAGACCCAGTACTTC. The chain uses TRBV5-1 and TRBJ2-5; D is ambiguous. Germline V gene sequence: CDR1 SGHRS, CDR2 YFSETQ. CDR3 length: 14 residues. V was pared by 2 bases and J by 0 bases, with 8 bases between.

The rearrangement uses TRBV19 and TRBJ2-3; 9 nucleotides agree with TRBD1. Germline CDR1 is LNHDA and CDR2 is SQIVND (reference sequence). The CDR3 is 14 amino acids. Trimming cost V 4 bases and J 5 bases; bases outside gene matches: 4. The CDR3 sequence: CASSKQGAKDTQYF. CDR3 DNA: TGTGCCAGTAGTAAACAGGGGGCTAAAGATACGCAGTATTTT.

The V gene is TRBV6-1, the J gene TRBJ1-2, with D unresolved. CDR3 length equals 13 residues. Germline-derived CDR1 and CDR2 are MNHNS and SASEGT. The V gene lost 6 bases and the J gene lost 6 bases, with 14 bases spanning the gap. The CDR3 loop is CASSPGPRDGYTF. The DNA of the CDR3 is TGTGCCAGCAGCCCTGGGCCTCGAGATGGCTACACCTTC.

The chain links TRBV19 to TRBJ2-7, with 9 bases aligning to TRBD2. The CDR3 spans 14 residues. J gave up 7 bases and V 5 bases, and 9 bases lay outside the gene matches. CDR1 is LNHDA and CDR2 is SQIVND in the germline V gene (reference sequence). For the CDR3, the DNA is TGTGCCAGTAGTTTAGCGGGAGTGACTCGGGAGCAGTACTTC. Translating it yields CASSLAGVTREQYF.